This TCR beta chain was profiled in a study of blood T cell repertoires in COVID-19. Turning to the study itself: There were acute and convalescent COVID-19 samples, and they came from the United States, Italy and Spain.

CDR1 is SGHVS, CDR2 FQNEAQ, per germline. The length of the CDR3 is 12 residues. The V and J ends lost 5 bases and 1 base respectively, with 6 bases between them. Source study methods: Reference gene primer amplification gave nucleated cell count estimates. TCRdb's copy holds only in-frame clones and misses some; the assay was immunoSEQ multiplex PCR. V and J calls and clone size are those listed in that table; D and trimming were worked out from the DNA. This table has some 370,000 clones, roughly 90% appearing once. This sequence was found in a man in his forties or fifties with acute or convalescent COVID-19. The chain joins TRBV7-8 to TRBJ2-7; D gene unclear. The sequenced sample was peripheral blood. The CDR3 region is CASSPRSYEQYF. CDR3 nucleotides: TGTGCCAGCAGCCCACGGTCCTACGAGCAGTACTTC.